This TCR beta chain was recorded in a study of blood T cells in healthy people across ages. Study-wide findings and caveats: Getting older went along with TCR beta diversity per million T cells dropping roughly linearly.

Note on this clonotype: The antigen is undetermined.

The V end lost 5 bases, the J end lost 8 bases, and 15 bases lay between the germline ends. The CDR3 spans 13 residues. The germline CDR1 and CDR2 sequences are MNHEY and SVGAGI. Combining a sample-barcoded 5' primer with a J-beta primer mix, a second PCR ran for 7 to 11 cycles. Sequencing yielded, for each sample, at least 2.5 million paired-end reads carrying CDR3. TCRdb analysed the 5' RACE reads with MiXCR anew, one entry per CDR3 protein. Here the sample spans about 1.4 million distinct CDR3 sequences, 59% being singletons. The chain employs TRBV6-5 and TRBJ1-2, with D possibly being TRBD1 (5 bases). The sample was blood. The TCR sequence derives from a man aged 18 to 30 in good health. CDR3 coding DNA: TGTGCCAGCAGTGGCCAGGGAGGGAAAGGCTACACCTTC. Residues: CASSGQGGKGYTF.